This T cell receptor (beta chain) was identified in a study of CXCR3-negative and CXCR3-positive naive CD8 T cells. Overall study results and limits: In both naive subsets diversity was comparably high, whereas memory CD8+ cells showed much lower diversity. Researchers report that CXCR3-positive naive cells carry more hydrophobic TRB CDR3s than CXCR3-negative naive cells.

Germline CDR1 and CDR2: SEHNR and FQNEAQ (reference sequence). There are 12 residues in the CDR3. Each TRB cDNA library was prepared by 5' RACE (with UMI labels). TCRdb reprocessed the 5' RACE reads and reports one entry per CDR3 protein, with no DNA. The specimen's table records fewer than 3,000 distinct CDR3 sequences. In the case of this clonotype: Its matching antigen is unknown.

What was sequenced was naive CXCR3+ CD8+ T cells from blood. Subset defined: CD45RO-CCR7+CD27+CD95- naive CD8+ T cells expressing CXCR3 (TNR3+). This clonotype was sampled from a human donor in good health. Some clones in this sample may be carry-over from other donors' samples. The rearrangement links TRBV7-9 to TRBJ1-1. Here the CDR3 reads CASSLGATEAFF.